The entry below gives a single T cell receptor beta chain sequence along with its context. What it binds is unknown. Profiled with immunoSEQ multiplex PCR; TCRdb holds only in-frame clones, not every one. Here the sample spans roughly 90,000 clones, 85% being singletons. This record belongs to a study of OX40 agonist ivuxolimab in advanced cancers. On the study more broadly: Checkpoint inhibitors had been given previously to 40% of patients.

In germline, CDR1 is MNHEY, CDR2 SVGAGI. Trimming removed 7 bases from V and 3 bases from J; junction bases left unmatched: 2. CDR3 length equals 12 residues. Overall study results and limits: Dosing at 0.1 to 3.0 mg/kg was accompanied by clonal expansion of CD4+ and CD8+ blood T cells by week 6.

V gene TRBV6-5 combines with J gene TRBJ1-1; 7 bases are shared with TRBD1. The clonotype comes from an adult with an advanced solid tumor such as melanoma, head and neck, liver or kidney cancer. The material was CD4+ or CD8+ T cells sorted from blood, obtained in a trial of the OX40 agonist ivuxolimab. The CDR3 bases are TGTGCCAGCACCAGGGGGGACACTGAAGCTTTCTTT. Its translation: CASTRGDTEAFF.